The TCR beta chain under discussion was sequenced for a study of blood T cell repertoires in COVID-19. Study processing details: Amplification from reference gene primers served as the basis for estimated nucleated cell counts. Here immunoSEQ multiplex PCR was the method, and the copy in TCRdb shows in-frame clones only, minus some. The V and J calls and clone size were taken over from that table, and D and trimming were inferred from the DNA. The table shows 55,000 to 80,000 clones, with over 75% occurring only once. The CDR3 has 16 amino acids. Germline loops: CDR1 MNHEY, CDR2 SVGAGI. The ends were cut back, 0 bases at V and 1 base at J, with 12 bases in the middle.

The TCR comes from a man aged 60 to 75 with acute or convalescent COVID-19. The chain links TRBV6-5 to TRBJ1-1; D may be TRBD1 (6 bases). The sample was peripheral blood. The CDR3 DNA reads TGTGCCAGCAGTTACTCGACGGGCAGGGGGAACACTGAAGCTTTCTTT. Translation: CASSYSTGRGNTEAFF.